This is a list of T cell receptor beta chains from one sample in a study of blood T cell repertoires in COVID-19. This table comes from immunoSEQ multiplex PCR, and its TCRdb copy is limited to in-frame clones, with some not included. The table includes under 400,000 clones, 85% to 90% detected once. Sequencing input: PBMCs or T cells enriched from blood (not recorded which). These receptors all come from a woman aged 25 to 45 who had been exposed to COVID-19. The CDR3 runs from the conserved cysteine through the conserved F or W. The D gene is left open where the match is weak. Expanded clones are given a class, and other clones once, few, many or no size at all.

. | TRBJ2-5 | . | TRBV5-1 | TGCGCCAGCAGCTTGGCATTAGCGGTACAAGAGACCCAGTACTTC | CASSLALAVQETQYF
. | TRBJ2-2 | TRBD2 | TRBV12-5 | TGTGCTAGTGGCCCCCTTTTCTTGTTGGGGCGGGAGCTTGGCAACACCGGGGAGCTGTTTTTT | CASGPLFLLGRELGNTGELFF
once | TRBJ1-2 | . | TRBV14 | TGTGCCAGCAGCGACAGCAACTATGGCTACACCTTC | CASSDSNYGYTF
. | TRBJ2-6 | . | TRBV6-5 | TGTGCCAGCTTGGGTGCCAGGGCTGGGGCCAACGTCCTGACTTTC | CASLGARAGANVLTF
. | TRBJ2-2 | TRBD2 | TRBV2 | TGTGCCAGCAAGACTAGCGGGAGGGCCTTGGGGGAGCTGTTTTTT | CASKTSGRALGELFF
. | TRBJ1-6 | TRBD1 | TRBV2 | TGTGCCAGCAGTGCCTTGACAGGGGGGAATTCACCCCTCCACTTT | CASSALTGGNSPLHF
once | TRBJ2-1 | . | TRBV27 | TGTGCCAGCAGTTCCCGTAGTTGGAGAGACAATGAGCAGTTCTTC | CASSSRSWRDNEQFF
. | TRBJ2-3 | . | TRBV24-1 | TGTGCCACCAGTTTTGGGCCCGCTAGCACAGATACGCAGTATTTT | CATSFGPASTDTQYF
. | TRBJ2-1 | TRBD2 | TRBV7-3 | TGTGCCAGCAGCTCTCGCGGGAGAGGGGACAATGAGCAGTTCTTC | CASSSRGRGDNEQFF
. | TRBJ1-1 | . | TRBV2 | TGTGCCAGCAGTGAAAACAGGGTGACTGAAGCTTTCTTT | CASSENRVTEAFF
. | TRBJ2-3 | TRBD1 | TRBV28 | TGTGCCAGCAGTTCGTCGACAGGGGCCACAGATACGCAGTATTTT | CASSSSTGATDTQYF
. | TRBJ1-6 | TRBD1 | TRBV2 | TGTGCCAGCCGCGGGACAGTCAATTCACCCCTCCACTTT | CASRGTVNSPLHF
. | TRBJ2-7 | TRBD1 | TRBV11-2 | TGTGCCAGCAGCTTATACTCGACAGGGGTCTCATACGAGCAGTACTTC | CASSLYSTGVSYEQYF
. | TRBJ2-2 | . | TRBV18 | TGTGCCAGCTCACCAACGCAGGGTGCAAACACCGGGGAGCTGTTTTTT | CASSPTQGANTGELFF
. | TRBJ1-4 | . | TRBV18 | TGTGCCAGCTCACCATTGACAGGAACAAGTGAAAAACTGTTTTTT | CASSPLTGTSEKLFF
. | TRBJ2-3 | . | TRBV2 | TGTGCCAGCTCTTGGGACTCAAGCACAGATACGCAGTATTTT | CASSWDSSTDTQYF
. | TRBJ2-3 | TRBD2 | TRBV28 | TGTGCCAGCAGTCGGCTCGGACTAGCGGGGTACACAGATACGCAGTATTTT | CASSRLGLAGYTDTQYF
once | TRBJ2-3 | TRBD1 | TRBV5-4 | TGTGCCAGCAGCTACGGACAGGGTAGCACAGATACGCAGTATTTT | CASSYGQGSTDTQYF
. | TRBJ2-7 | . | TRBV12-2 | TGTGCAAGTCGCTTAGCTTTGGCTGCCTACGAGCAGTACTTC | CASRLALAAYEQYF
. | TRBJ1-2 | TRBD1 | TRBV18 | TGTGCCAGCTCACCCAATCAGGGGGCGGTGGACTATGGCTACACCTTC | CASSPNQGAVDYGYTF
. | TRBJ1-3 | TRBD1 | TRBV18 | TGTGCCAGCTCCCAGACAGGGTCTGGAAACACCATATATTTT | CASSQTGSGNTIYF
. | TRBJ2-5 | TRBD2 | TRBV7-3 | TGTGCCAGCAGCTTAACGGGACTAGCGGGAGAAGAGACCCAGTACTTC | CASSLTGLAGEETQYF
. | TRBJ1-2 | TRBD1 | TRBV5-4 | TGTGCCAGCAGTACAGGGGTGGGCTACACCTTC | CASSTGVGYTF
. | TRBJ2-3 | TRBD2 | TRBV30 | TGTGCCTGGAGTGGGGTAGCGGGAGATATCGGCACAGATACGCAGTATTTT | CAWSGVAGDIGTDTQYF
. | TRBJ1-6 | . | TRBV19 | TGTGCCAGTAGTATACAGGCCGGGGAAATTAATTCACCCCTCCACTTT | CASSIQAGEINSPLHF
. | TRBJ2-1 | TRBD2 | TRBV5-6 | TGTGCCAGCAGCCCGGGGCGGGGGGCATCCTACAATGAGCAGTTCTTC | CASSPGRGASYNEQFF
. | TRBJ1-5 | TRBD1 | TRBV18 | TGTGCCAGCTCGCAGGGGGCTGACAATCAGCCCCAGCATTTT | CASSQGADNQPQHF
once | TRBJ1-2 | . | TRBV14 | TGTGCCAGCAGCTTAGACAGGTTTGGCTACACCTTC | CASSLDRFGYTF
. | TRBJ1-1 | TRBD1 | TRBV29-1 | TGCAGCGTGGGACAGGGGAGCGGGAACACTGAAGCTTTCTTT | CSVGQGSGNTEAFF
. | TRBJ1-1 | . | TRBV20-1 | TGCAGTGCCCGGGACACGGGTGAAGCTTTCTTT | CSARDTGEAFF
. | TRBJ2-2 | TRBD2 | TRBV28 | TGTGCCAGCAGTATTAGCGGGAGGGCCGGGGAGCTGTTTTTT | CASSISGRAGELFF
. | TRBJ1-1 | . | TRBV18 | TGTGCCAGCTCACCTTTCGACGGTACCCAGGGGAACACTGAAGCTTTCTTT | CASSPFDGTQGNTEAFF
. | TRBJ2-2 | . | TRBV14 | TGTGCCAGCCCCTCAGGGGGACTCACCGGGGAGCTGTTTTTT | CASPSGGLTGELFF
. | TRBJ2-1 | . | TRBV4-1 | TGCGCCAGCATGAGCCAGGGACACCCTTCTTCCAATGAGCAGTTCTTC | CASMSQGHPSSNEQFF
. | TRBJ1-2 | . | TRBV12-5 | TGTGCTAGTGGCTTGGGCGGGGGCTATGGCTACACCTTC | CASGLGGGYGYTF
. | TRBJ2-3 | TRBD2 | TRBV27 | TGTGCCAGCAGTTTAGGTCGGACTAGCGGGAACGCAGATACGCAGTATTTT | CASSLGRTSGNADTQYF
. | TRBJ2-2 | TRBD2 | TRBV7-9 | TGTGCCAGCAGCGTACTAGCGGGAGGCCCAGGGGAGCTGTTTTTT | CASSVLAGGPGELFF
. | TRBJ2-7 | . | TRBV6-5 | TGTGCCAGTAACCGGGACACGTCCTACGAGCAGTACTTC | CASNRDTSYEQYF
. | TRBJ2-7 | . | TRBV10-3 | TGTGCCATCACCGATGGAGGCGAGCAGTACTTC | CAITDGGEQYF
. | TRBJ1-5 | . | TRBV2 | TGTGCCAGCCTTAGGGGCGGCAATCAGCCCCAGCATTTT | CASLRGGNQPQHF
. | TRBJ2-1 | TRBD2 | TRBV11-2 | TGTGCCAGCAGCGGAAGACTAGCGGGAGATCCCAATGAGCAGTTCTTC | CASSGRLAGDPNEQFF
. | TRBJ2-1 | TRBD1 | TRBV7-9 | TGTGCCAGCAGCTTAGGTCAGGGGGAATTCGCGAATGAGCAGTTCTTC | CASSLGQGEFANEQFF
few | TRBJ2-7 | . | TRBV6-5 | TGTGCCAGCATCGAGGGAGGCTATCTCCTCTACGAGCAGTACTTC | CASIEGGYLLYEQYF
. | TRBJ2-7 | . | TRBV28 | TGTGCCAGCAGTTTATCAGGGGCTACCTACGAGCAGTACTTC | CASSLSGATYEQYF
. | TRBJ1-2 | TRBD1 | TRBV28 | TGTGCCAGCACGTCGCCGGGACAGGGAAATGGCTACACCTTC | CASTSPGQGNGYTF
. | TRBJ2-1 | . | TRBV7-3 | TGTGCCAGCAGCTTTCAGGACAGAGGCAATGAGCAGTTCTTC | CASSFQDRGNEQFF
once | TRBJ1-5 | . | TRBV6-2/TRBV6-3 | TGTGCCAGCAGTTATGTCAATAGCAATCAGCCCCAGCATTTT | CASSYVNSNQPQHF
. | TRBJ1-2 | . | TRBV6-5 | TGTGCCAGCAGTTCTCCACGGAACTATGGCTACACCTTC | CASSSPRNYGYTF
. | TRBJ1-3 | . | TRBV29-1 | TGCAGCGTTGAAACCGACAGCGGAAACACCATATATTTT | CSVETDSGNTIYF
. | TRBJ2-7 | TRBD2 | TRBV19 | TGTGCCGGGGAGGTAGCGGGACTCCGCTACGAGCAGTACTTC | CAGEVAGLRYEQYF
. | TRBJ2-2 | TRBD2 | TRBV6-6 | TGTGCCAGCAGTCCTTTAAAAGCGGGAGTAGGGGCCGGGGAGCTGTTTTTT | CASSPLKAGVGAGELFF
. | TRBJ1-2 | TRBD1 | TRBV28 | TGTGCCAGCAGTAGACAGGGTAACTATGGCTACACCTTC | CASSRQGNYGYTF
. | TRBJ1-4 | . | TRBV19 | TGTGCCAGTAGTACCTTCACAGGGTTGGGAATCGAAAAACTGTTTTTT | CASSTFTGLGIEKLFF
. | TRBJ1-5 | TRBD1 | TRBV19 | TGTGCCAGTAGTATGGAGGGGGCCCATCAGCCCCAGCATTTT | CASSMEGAHQPQHF
. | TRBJ1-1 | . | TRBV11-3 | TGTGCCAGCAGCAATGGACAGATGAACACTGAAGCTTTCTTT | CASSNGQMNTEAFF